This TCR beta chain comes out of a study of beta chain features in type 1 diabetes. This clone occurred a few times. Its antigen remains unknown. Overall study results and limits: A closer apparent resemblance between naive, central memory and Treg TCRB repertoires was seen in patients than in healthy donors.

This CDR3 is 13 amino acids long. The V gene lost 0 bases and the J gene lost 11 bases, with 12 bases spanning the gap. Germline V gives CDR1 SGHRS, CDR2 YFSETQ. cDNA synthesis used the whole RNA isolate, giving expressed TCRB sequences. Produced via immunoSEQ multiplex PCR; TCRdb's table is partial and in-frame only. The sample has under 950,000 clones; roughly a sixth are singletons. A heparinised blood draw that averaged around 110 mL was obtained once from each donor. Sequenced input: naive CD4+ T cells from blood. The rearrangement links TRBV5-1 to TRBJ2-1; maybe TRBD2 (5 bases). This TCR was recovered from a woman younger than 30 in good health. Written as DNA, the CDR3 is TGCGCCAGCAGCTTGGAGGAGCGGCGCAAGCAGTTCTTC. Translated: CASSLEERRKQFF.